Listed below are T cell receptor beta chains from one sample, sequenced in a study of blood T cells in healthy people across ages. TCRdb independently ran MiXCR on the 5' RACE reads; one entry per CDR3 protein. This sample carries about 1.6 million distinct CDR3 sequences, roughly a third of them seen once, and the ten largest clones take approximately 10%. Sequenced input: blood. These receptors were collected from a woman younger than 45 in good health. The CDR3 runs from the conserved cysteine through the conserved F or W. The D gene is left open where the match is weak. The size field is filled for only some rows; it gives once, few, many or a size class.

CDR3 protein,CDR3 DNA,J gene,D gene,clone size,V gene
CAISESGGEFF,TGTGCCATCAGTGAGTCGGGGGGTGAGTTCTTC,TRBJ2-1,NA,few,TRBV10-3
CSAKGALQVTEAFF,TGCAGTGCTAAGGGCGCCCTCCAAGTGACTGAAGCTTTCTTT,TRBJ1-1,NA,NA,TRBV20-1
CASSMGLAGGTYEQYF,TGTGCCAGTAGTATGGGACTAGCGGGAGGAACCTACGAGCAGTACTTC,TRBJ2-7,TRBD2,NA,TRBV19
CASSLMGGGETQYF,TGTGCCAGCAGCTTAATGGGGGGCGGGGAGACCCAGTACTTC,TRBJ2-5,NA,NA,TRBV5-6
CASSQGSLRVNTEAFF,TGCGCCAGCAGCCAAGGGAGTTTAAGGGTGAACACTGAAGCTTTCTTT,TRBJ1-1,NA,NA,TRBV4-1
CASSLRVAGGREQFF,TGTGCCAGCAGCTTAAGGGTAGCGGGGGGGCGCGAGCAGTTCTTC,TRBJ2-1,TRBD2,few,TRBV7-2
CASSGLTSGGPFF,TGTGCCAGCAGCGGACTGACTAGCGGGGGGCCGTTCTTC,TRBJ2-1,TRBD2,NA,TRBV9
CASSHKRGSSYEQYF,TGTGCCAGCAGCCACAAAAGGGGCTCATCCTACGAGCAGTACTTC,TRBJ2-7,NA,NA,TRBV14
CASNDSGSGTYNEQFF,TGTGCCAGCAATGATAGCGGGAGCGGAACCTACAATGAGCAGTTCTTC,TRBJ2-1,TRBD2,few,TRBV28
CSATSVSGGVYNEQFF,TGCAGTGCCACCTCGGTTAGCGGGGGTGTCTACAATGAGCAGTTCTTC,TRBJ2-1,TRBD2,NA,TRBV20-1
CSARVGGQPEYEQYF,TGCAGTGCTAGAGTCGGGGGACAGCCAGAATACGAGCAGTACTTC,TRBJ2-7,NA,NA,TRBV20-1
CASSPGPGDSPLHF,TGTGCCAGCAGCCCGGGACCGGGTGATTCACCCCTCCACTTT,TRBJ1-6,NA,few,TRBV7-9
CASSQWASGNTEAFF,TGTGCCAGCAGCCAATGGGCCTCTGGGAACACTGAAGCTTTCTTT,TRBJ1-1,NA,NA,TRBV7-3
CSASAGAYEQYF,TGCAGTGCTAGTGCGGGGGCGTACGAGCAGTACTTC,TRBJ2-7,NA,NA,TRBV20-1
CASRGFDQPQHF,TGTGCCAGCAGGGGGTTCGATCAGCCCCAGCATTTT,TRBJ1-5,NA,NA,TRBV12-3/TRBV12-4
CASSLRTGNTIYF,TGTGCCAGCAGTCTTCGGACTGGAAACACCATATATTTT,TRBJ1-3,NA,NA,TRBV28
CASRLVYGELFF,TGTGCCAGCAGGCTCGTGTACGGGGAGCTGTTTTTT,TRBJ2-2,NA,few,TRBV6-1
CASSPEGGAYNEQFF,TGTGCCAGCAGCCCCGAGGGGGGAGCCTACAATGAGCAGTTCTTC,TRBJ2-1,NA,NA,TRBV5-4
CASSPLGLAVSTDTQYF,TGTGCCAGCAGTCCACTTGGACTAGCGGTCAGCACAGATACGCAGTATTTT,TRBJ2-3,TRBD2,few,TRBV12-3/TRBV12-4
CASSVGLDYEQYF,TGTGCCAGCAGTGTGGGACTAGACTACGAGCAGTACTTC,TRBJ2-7,TRBD2,few,TRBV28
CASSPRAGETQYF,TGTGCCAGCAGCCCCAGAGCGGGTGAGACCCAGTACTTC,TRBJ2-5,NA,many,TRBV7-3
CASSLPGWNSPLHF,TGTGCCAGCAGCTTACCAGGGTGGAATTCACCCCTCCACTTT,TRBJ1-6,NA,NA,TRBV7-2
CAVSWDREGEQFF,TGTGCCGTCAGCTGGGACAGGGAGGGTGAGCAGTTCTTC,TRBJ2-1,TRBD1,NA,TRBV10-3
CSAVTGAPRNNEQFF,TGCAGTGCTGTCACCGGGGCCCCGAGGAACAATGAGCAGTTCTTC,TRBJ2-1,NA,NA,TRBV20-1
CASSLEQGGSRTQYF,TGCGCCAGCAGCTTGGAACAGGGGGGGTCCCGGACCCAGTACTTC,TRBJ2-5,NA,NA,TRBV5-1
CASSYGTDTQYF,TGTGCCAGCAGTTATGGCACAGATACGCAGTATTTT,TRBJ2-3,NA,many,TRBV6-5
CASSLSSTSGGLFF,TGTGCCAGCAGTTTATCTAGTACTAGCGGGGGGTTGTTCTTC,TRBJ2-1,TRBD2,NA,TRBV27
CASSFSDRPNTGELFF,TGCGCCAGCAGCTTTTCTGACAGACCGAACACCGGGGAGCTGTTTTTT,TRBJ2-2,NA,NA,TRBV5-1
CSARESSRLGETQYF,TGCAGTGCTAGAGAGTCCAGCCGCCTCGGGGAGACCCAGTACTTC,TRBJ2-5,NA,many,TRBV20-1
CASSETDRRTEAFF,TGTGCCAGCAGCGAAACGGACAGAAGGACTGAAGCTTTCTTT,TRBJ1-1,NA,few,TRBV12-3/TRBV12-4
CASSQAGSLRVEQFF,TGCGCCAGCAGCCAAGCTGGCAGCCTTAGGGTCGAGCAGTTCTTC,TRBJ2-1,NA,few,TRBV4-1
CASSRKDIQREVSYEQYF,TGTGCCAGCAGCCGAAAGGATATCCAGCGGGAGGTCTCCTACGAGCAGTACTTC,TRBJ2-7,TRBD2,NA,TRBV6-2/TRBV6-3
CASSLGDTAYNEQFF,TGTGCCAGCTCACTCGGGGACACCGCCTACAATGAGCAGTTCTTC,TRBJ2-1,NA,NA,TRBV18
CASSLEGGGVSTDTQYF,TGCGCCAGCAGCCTAGAGGGTGGGGGAGTATCCACAGATACGCAGTATTTT,TRBJ2-3,NA,few,TRBV5-1
CASSFRGSGQETQYF,TGTGCCAGCAGTTTTCGAGGGAGTGGTCAAGAGACCCAGTACTTC,TRBJ2-5,NA,few,TRBV6-6
CASTSGLLTDTQYF,TGTGCCAGCACCTCCGGCCTGCTCACAGATACGCAGTATTTT,TRBJ2-3,NA,NA,TRBV12-3/TRBV12-4